Shown below are 26 T cell receptor beta chains from a single sample sequenced in a study of patients and donors after allogeneic stem cell transplantation. TCRdb re-called the RT-PCR reads through MiXCR, storing one row per CDR3 protein. The repertoire has 150,000 to 200,000 distinct CDR3 sequences, roughly 22% of them found once; the top ten carry 25% to 30%. The sequenced sample consisted of blood, either unsorted or a sorted T cell fraction (not recorded which). These receptors were collected from a human donor who was either an allogeneic HSCT recipient or a stem cell or donor lymphocyte infusion donor (not recorded which). It is not recorded whose cells these are; they may come from a transplant donor.

V and J are TRBV15 and TRBJ2-4; 11 nucleotides agree with TRBD2. The CDR3 runs 17 residues. Germline V CDR1 and CDR2: LNHNV, YYDKDF (reference sequence). V dropped 1 base and J dropped 2; count of bases not matched to a gene: 4. The CDR3 nucleotides read TGTGCCACCAGCAGAGTAGCGGGGGGGGCCCCCAAAAACATTCAGTACTTC. As protein: CATSRVAGGAPKNIQYF.

The CDR3 sequence is CASSEAEETGSYEQYF. In DNA form, the CDR3 reads TGTGCCAGCAGTGAAGCGGAAGAGACAGGGTCCTACGAGCAGTACTTC. The J gene is TRBJ2-7, the V gene TRBV2, with TRBD1 matching over 7 bases. Germline values: CDR1 SNHLY, CDR2 FYNNEI. J lost 1 base, V lost 0 bases, and 6 bases had no gene match. The CDR3 spans 16 residues.

This clonotype has just a few counts. The CDR3 loop is CSAKGLAVLSSYNEQFF. As DNA, the CDR3 is TGCAGTGCTAAGGGACTAGCCGTCCTAAGCTCCTACAATGAGCAGTTCTTC. The V gene is TRBV20-1, the J gene TRBJ2-1, with 9 positions matching TRBD2. Losses at the gene ends were 4 bases for V and 0 bases for J; bases not matched to a gene: 10. CDR3 length: 17 amino acids. CDR1 DFQATT and CDR2 SNEGSKA come from the germline V gene (reference sequence).

V and J are TRBV30 and TRBJ1-1; D call uncertain. Germline V gene data show CDR1 as GTSNPN and CDR2 as SVGIG (reference sequence). Trimming stripped 0 bases from V and 10 bases from J, with 12 bases between. The length of the CDR3 is 12 residues. Written as DNA, the CDR3 is TGTGCCTGGAGTGTACAAGGATCGGGAGCTTTCTTT. Translation gives CAWSVQGSGAFF. The whole variable domain, filled in from reference TRBV30 and TRBJ1-1, reads SQTIHQWPATLVQPVGSPLSLECTVEGTSNPNLYWYRQAAGRGLQLLFYSVGIGQISSEVPQNLSASRPQDRQFILSSKKLLLSDSGFYLCAWSVQGSGAFFGQGTRLTVV.

The count of this clonotype is one. The chain carries TRBV29-1 and TRBJ1-2; D is perhaps TRBD1 (6 bases). Germline CDR1 SQVTM, CDR2 ANQGSEA. The V and J ends lost 6 bases and 0 bases respectively, with 11 bases between them. The CDR3 consists of 13 residues. CDR3 amino acids: CSVRTVPNYGYTF. CDR3 bases: TGCAGCGTCCGGACAGTACCTAACTATGGCTACACCTTC. Variable domain in full (rest from reference TRBV29-1 and TRBJ1-2): SAVISQKPSRDICQRGTSLTIQCQVDSQVTMMFWYRQQPGQSLTLIATANQGSEATYESGFVIDKFPISRPNLTFSTLTVSNMSPEDSSIYLCSVRTVPNYGYTFGSGTRLTVV.

The table lists this clonotype with a few counts. V gene TRBV12-3 or TRBV12-4 combines with J gene TRBJ1-2, with D perhaps TRBD1 (6 bases). This CDR3 contains 12 residues. V was shortened by 5 bases and J by 6 bases, with 10 bases between the two germline ends. This CDR3 reads CASSRGQNGYTF. CDR3 bases: TGTGCCAGCAGTCGGGGGCAGAATGGCTACACCTTC.

This chain joins TRBV20-1 and TRBJ2-2; D gene ambiguous. Germline lookup yields CDR1 DFQATT and CDR2 SNEGSKA (reference sequence). The V and J ends lost 2 bases and 6 bases respectively, with 13 bases between them. The CDR3 is 14 residues long. CDR3 in amino acids: CSARTPLIPGELFF. The CDR3 DNA reads as TGCAGTGCTAGAACGCCCCTGATCCCCGGGGAGCTGTTTTTT.

This clonotype showed up just a few times. The chain couples TRBV21-1 to TRBJ2-2; the table assigns TRBD2, which was not confirmed against the DNA. TRBV21-1 is listed as a pseudogene. CDR3 length equals 16 residues. The CDR3 DNA is TGTGCCAGCAGGGGACTAGCGGGAGGTGAGACCGGGGAGCTGTTTTTT. Translation gives CASRGLAGGETGELFF.

As for this clonotype: A read error may account for a junction end that differs from germline. The chain links TRBV7-7 to TRBJ2-1, with 9 bases lining up with TRBD2. Germline values: CDR1 SSHAT, CDR2 FNYEAQ (reference sequence). This CDR3 has 15 amino acids. CDR3 sequence reads: CASSQGLAGYNEQFF. The DNA of the CDR3 is TGTGCTAGCAGCCAGGGACTAGCCGGTTACAATGAGCAGTTCTTC.

The CDR3 is CASSLSRVSGNTEAFF. For the CDR3, the DNA is TGTGCCAGCAGTTTATCGCGGGTATCGGGGAACACTGAAGCTTTCTTT. This chain uses TRBV27 with TRBJ1-1, with D unresolved. Trimming left V 0 bases short and J 1 base short, with 12 bases between. The CDR3 contains 16 residues. Germline lookup yields CDR1 MNHEY and CDR2 SMNVEV (reference sequence).

There are a few counts of this clonotype. The rearrangement joins TRBV27 to TRBJ1-1; 7 bases align to TRBD1. The ends lost 5 bases at V and 1 base at J; junction bases unmatched: 10. CDR1 and CDR2 from the germline V gene are MNHEY and SMNVEV (reference sequence). The CDR3 runs to 16 residues. The DNA of the CDR3 is TGTGCCAGCAGTGCCGGGACAGCCAAACCGAACACTGAAGCTTTCTTT. Protein product: CASSAGTAKPNTEAFF.

The chain combines TRBV11-3 with TRBJ1-3; no reliable D call. The V gene lost 3 bases and the J gene lost 0 bases, with 9 bases spanning the gap. This CDR3 has 15 amino acids. Germline V gene sequence: CDR1 SGHNT, CDR2 YENEEA. The CDR3 reads CASSFARYSGNTIYF. CDR3 nucleotide sequence: TGTGCCAGCAGCTTCGCCCGGTACTCTGGAAACACCATATATTTT.

V and J are TRBV5-1 and TRBJ2-5; D is undetermined. This CDR3 is built from 11 residues. The V and J ends lost 0 bases and 9 bases respectively, with 6 bases between them. The germline V gene has CDR1 SGHRS and CDR2 YFSETQ. CDR3 loop: CASSLVGSQYF. DNA of the CDR3: TGCGCCAGCAGCTTGGTCGGGTCCCAGTACTTC. The complete variable domain, with remaining parts taken from reference TRBV5-1 and TRBJ2-5, reads KAGVTQTPRYLIKTRGQQVTLSCSPISGHRSVSWYQQTPGQGLQFLFEYFSETQRNKGNFPGRFSGRQFSNSRSEMNVSTLELGDSALYLCASSLVGSQYFGPGTRLLVL.

Ten or more counts support this clonotype. The chain joins TRBV12-3 or TRBV12-4 to TRBJ1-2; 9 bases agree with TRBD1. The CDR3 totals 14 residues. V lost 1 base to trimming and J lost 6 bases; unmatched junction nucleotides: 3. This CDR3 reads CASSLEQGAHGYTF. The CDR3 coding sequence is TGTGCCAGCAGTTTAGAACAGGGGGCGCATGGCTACACCTTC.

The chain uses TRBV12-3 or TRBV12-4 and TRBJ2-1, with no clear D. CDR3 length: 13 residues. Trimming shortened V by 2 bases and J by 5 bases, and 7 bases separated the two germline ends. DNA of the CDR3: TGTGCCAGCAGTTTAACGGAAAACAATGAGCAGTTCTTC. Translated: CASSLTENNEQFF.

V and J are TRBV5-1 and TRBJ1-2, with 8 bases that match TRBD1. This CDR3 is 14 amino acids long. V was pared by 4 bases and J by 6 bases, with 8 bases of the junction left unmatched. Germline CDR1 reads SGHRS; CDR2 reads YFSETQ. The CDR3 sequence: CASSALQTGDGYTF. The CDR3 DNA is TGCGCCAGCAGCGCGTTGCAGACAGGGGATGGCTACACCTTC.

This clonotype appeared a few times. V usage is TRBV7-9 and J usage is TRBJ1-2; D ambiguous. Trimming removed 7 bases from V and 3 bases from J, with 9 bases in between. This CDR3 comprises 12 residues. Germline V lookup: CDR1 SEHNR, CDR2 FQNEAQ (reference sequence). CDR3 amino acids: CASTVPYYGYTF. The CDR3 DNA is TGTGCCAGCACCGTCCCTTACTATGGCTACACCTTC.

The chain has TRBV10-3 and TRBJ1-5, with D perhaps TRBD1 (6 bases). Trimming removed 10 bases from V and 3 bases from J, with 10 bases in between. This CDR3 comprises 12 residues. In germline, CDR1 is ENHRY, CDR2 SYGVKD. The CDR3 bases are TGTGCCAAAGACAGGCCCAATCAGCCCCAGCATTTT. Encoded protein: CAKDRPNQPQHF.

This clonotype was counted a few times. The J gene is TRBJ2-1, the V gene TRBV12-3 or TRBV12-4; D unclear. This CDR3 comprises 13 residues. V lost 4 bases and J 5 bases, leaving 9 bases between the germline ends. Here the CDR3 reads CASSSSPHNEQFF. The CDR3 DNA is TGTGCCAGCAGTTCTTCTCCCCACAATGAGCAGTTCTTC.

This chain joins TRBV13 and TRBJ2-7; 8 bases are a match to TRBD2. V shed 3 bases, J shed 6 bases, and the junction held 7 bases outside the gene matches. Germline CDR1 PRHDT, CDR2 FYEKMQ (reference sequence). The CDR3 spans 14 residues. CDR3 region: CASSFSAGAGEQYF. DNA for the CDR3: TGTGCCAGCAGCTTCTCAGCGGGAGCAGGCGAGCAGTACTTC.

In this sample, this clonotype turned up a few times. J is TRBJ1-1 and V is TRBV29-1; D ambiguous. V lost 5 bases and J lost 4, with 8 bases in between. CDR1 and CDR2 from the germline V gene are SQVTM and ANQGSEA. The CDR3 is 11 amino acids. In nucleotides, the CDR3 is TGCAGCGTTTTATGGCCCACTGAAGCTTTCTTT. It encodes CSVLWPTEAFF.

The chain joins TRBV5-1 to TRBJ1-5; 9 nucleotides agree with TRBD1. Per the germline V gene, CDR1 is SGHRS and CDR2 is YFSETQ. V was clipped by 4 bases and J by 2 bases; unmatched bases: 16. The CDR3 has 19 residues. This CDR3 is CASSNLTIPGQGGNQPQHF. In nucleotides, the CDR3 is TGCGCCAGCAGCAACCTGACCATACCGGGACAGGGTGGCAATCAGCCCCAGCATTTT. The variable domain in full, completed from reference TRBV5-1 and TRBJ1-5, reads KAGVTQTPRYLIKTRGQQVTLSCSPISGHRSVSWYQQTPGQGLQFLFEYFSETQRNKGNFPGRFSGRQFSNSRSEMNVSTLELGDSALYLCASSNLTIPGQGGNQPQHFGDGTRLSIL.

In this sample, this clonotype turned up once. The rearrangement uses TRBV29-1 and TRBJ2-3; 8 nucleotides match TRBD1. CDR3 size: 16 residues. J lost 2 bases, V lost 7 bases, and 14 bases had no gene match. Germline loops: CDR1 SQVTM, CDR2 ANQGSEA. The CDR3 protein is CSATPVDRVITDTQYF. DNA for the CDR3: TGCAGCGCCACACCGGTGGACAGGGTTATCACAGATACGCAGTATTTT.

The chain links TRBV21-1 to TRBJ1-4. TRBV21-1 is assigned pseudogene status. This CDR3 is 16 amino acids long. As DNA, the CDR3 is TGTGCCAGCAGCAAAGGACGAGGGAGGTCCAATGAAAAACTGTTTTTT. It is translated as CASSKGRGRSNEKLFF.

The sample holds many counts of this clonotype. The chain is built from TRBV6-5 and TRBJ1-2; D may be TRBD1 (5 bases). This CDR3 region has 13 residues. Trimming pared 0 bases from V and 6 bases from J, leaving 8 bases between. CDR1 and CDR2 (germline): MNHEY, SVGAGI. This CDR3 is CASSYSGRDGYTF. The CDR3 DNA follows: TGTGCCAGCAGTTACTCGGGCAGGGATGGCTACACCTTC.

The chain uses TRBV29-1 and TRBJ2-2; D gene unclear. Trimming pared 3 bases from V and 5 bases from J, leaving 10 bases between. The CDR3 spans 13 residues. CDR1 and CDR2 from the germline V gene are SQVTM and ANQGSEA. The CDR3, as DNA: TGCAGCGTTGAGGCACAGCAGACCGGGGAGCTGTTTTTT. This encodes CSVEAQQTGELFF.